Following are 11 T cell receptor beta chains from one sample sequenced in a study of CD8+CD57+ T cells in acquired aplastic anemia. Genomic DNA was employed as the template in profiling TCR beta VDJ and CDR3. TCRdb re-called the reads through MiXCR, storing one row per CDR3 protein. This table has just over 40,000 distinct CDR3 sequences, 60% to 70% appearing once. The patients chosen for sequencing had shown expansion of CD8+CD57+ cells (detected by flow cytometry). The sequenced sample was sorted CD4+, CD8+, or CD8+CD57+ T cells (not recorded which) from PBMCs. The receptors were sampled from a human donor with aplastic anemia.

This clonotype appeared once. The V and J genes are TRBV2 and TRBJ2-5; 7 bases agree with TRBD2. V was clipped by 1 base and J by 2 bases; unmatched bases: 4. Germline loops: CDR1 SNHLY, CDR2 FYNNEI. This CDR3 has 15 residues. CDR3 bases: TGTGCCAGCAGTGAAGGGGGGGGATTTCAAGAGACCCAGTACTTC. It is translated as CASSEGGGFQETQYF.

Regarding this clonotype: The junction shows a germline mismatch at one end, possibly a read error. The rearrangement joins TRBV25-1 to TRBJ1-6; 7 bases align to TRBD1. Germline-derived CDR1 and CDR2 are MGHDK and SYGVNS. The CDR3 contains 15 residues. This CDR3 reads CASSQVEGADSPRHF. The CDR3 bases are TGTGCCAGCAGCCAAGTAGAGGGGGCTGATTCACCCCGCCACTTT.

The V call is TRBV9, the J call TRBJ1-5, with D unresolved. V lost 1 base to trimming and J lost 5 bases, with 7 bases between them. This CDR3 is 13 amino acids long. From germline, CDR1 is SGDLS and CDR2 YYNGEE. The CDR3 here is CASSVSTDQPQHF. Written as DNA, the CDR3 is TGTGCCAGCAGCGTAAGCACGGATCAGCCCCAGCATTTT.

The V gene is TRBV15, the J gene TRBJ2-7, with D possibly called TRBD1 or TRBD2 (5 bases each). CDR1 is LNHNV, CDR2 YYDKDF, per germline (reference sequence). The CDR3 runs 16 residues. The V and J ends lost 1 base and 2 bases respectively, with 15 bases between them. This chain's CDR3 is CATSRVAGAGPYEQYF. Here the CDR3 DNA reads TGTGCCACCAGCAGAGTAGCCGGGGCTGGACCCTACGAGCAGTACTTC. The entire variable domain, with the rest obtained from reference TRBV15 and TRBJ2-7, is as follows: DAMVIQNPRYQVTQFGKPVTLSCSQTLNHNVMYWYQQKSSQAPKLLFHYYDKDFNNEADTPDNFQSRRPNTSFCFLDIRSPGLGDTAMYLCATSRVAGAGPYEQYFGPGTRLTVT.

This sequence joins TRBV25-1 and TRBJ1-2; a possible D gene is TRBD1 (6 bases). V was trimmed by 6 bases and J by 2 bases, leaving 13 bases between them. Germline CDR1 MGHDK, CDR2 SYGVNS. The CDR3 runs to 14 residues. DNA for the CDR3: TGTGCCAGCAGAGAAACAGGGTCGAACTATGGCTACACCTTC. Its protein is CASRETGSNYGYTF.

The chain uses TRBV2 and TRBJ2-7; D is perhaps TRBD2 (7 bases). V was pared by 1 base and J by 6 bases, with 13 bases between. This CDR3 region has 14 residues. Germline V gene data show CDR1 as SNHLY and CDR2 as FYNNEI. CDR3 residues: CASSEGGGISEQYF. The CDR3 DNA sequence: TGTGCCAGCAGTGAAGGCGGGGGCATCAGCGAGCAGTACTTC.

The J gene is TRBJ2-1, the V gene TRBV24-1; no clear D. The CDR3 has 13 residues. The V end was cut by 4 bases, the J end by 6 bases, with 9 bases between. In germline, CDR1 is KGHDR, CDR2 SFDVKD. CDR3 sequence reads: CATSEGGVNEQFF. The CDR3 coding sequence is TGTGCCACCAGTGAGGGTGGGGTCAATGAGCAGTTCTTC.

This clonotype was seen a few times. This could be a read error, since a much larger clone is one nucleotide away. The CDR3 sequence is CASSHRDSVSTNTQYF. CDR3 nucleotide sequence: TGCGCCAGCAGCCACCGGGACAGTGTTAGCACAAATACGCAGTATTTT. The rearrangement links TRBV4-3 to TRBJ2-3; 7 nucleotides align to TRBD1. This CDR3 has 16 amino acids. The germline CDR1 and CDR2 sequences are LGHNA and YSLEER.

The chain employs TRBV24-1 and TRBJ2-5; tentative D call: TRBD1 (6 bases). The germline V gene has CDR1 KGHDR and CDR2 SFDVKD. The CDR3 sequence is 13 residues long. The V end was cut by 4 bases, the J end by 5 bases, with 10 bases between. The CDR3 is CATSDRGRETQYF. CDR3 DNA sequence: TGTGCCACCAGTGACAGGGGTCGGGAGACCCAGTACTTC.

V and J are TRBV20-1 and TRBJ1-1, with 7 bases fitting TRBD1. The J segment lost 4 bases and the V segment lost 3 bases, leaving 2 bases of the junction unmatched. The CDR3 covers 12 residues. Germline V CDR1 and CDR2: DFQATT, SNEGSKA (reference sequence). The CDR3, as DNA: TGCAGTGCTAGTTCAGGGGGCACTGAAGCTTTCTTT. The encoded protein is CSASSGGTEAFF.

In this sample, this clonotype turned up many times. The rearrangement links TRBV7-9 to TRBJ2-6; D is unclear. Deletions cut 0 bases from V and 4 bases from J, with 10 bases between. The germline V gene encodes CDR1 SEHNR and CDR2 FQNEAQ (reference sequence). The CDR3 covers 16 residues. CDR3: CASSLAGSYGANVLTF. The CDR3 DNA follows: TGTGCCAGCAGCTTAGCGGGTAGCTACGGGGCCAACGTCCTGACTTTC.